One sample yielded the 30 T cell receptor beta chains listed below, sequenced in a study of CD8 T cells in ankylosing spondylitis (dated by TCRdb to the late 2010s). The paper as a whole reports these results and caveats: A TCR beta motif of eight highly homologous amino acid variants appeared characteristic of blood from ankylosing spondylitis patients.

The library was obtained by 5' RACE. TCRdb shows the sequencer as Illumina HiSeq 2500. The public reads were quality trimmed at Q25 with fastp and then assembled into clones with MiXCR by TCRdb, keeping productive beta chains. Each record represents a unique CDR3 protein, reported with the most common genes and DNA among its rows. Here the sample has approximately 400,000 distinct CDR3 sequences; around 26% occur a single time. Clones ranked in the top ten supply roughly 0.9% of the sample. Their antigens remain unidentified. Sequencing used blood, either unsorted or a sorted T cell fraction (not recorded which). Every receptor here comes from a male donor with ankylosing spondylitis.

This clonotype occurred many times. CDR3 region: CASSLVAGEDTQYF. As DNA, the CDR3 is TGTGCCAGCAGCTTAGTGGCGGGAGAGGATACGCAGTATTTT. The chain joins TRBV7-6 to TRBJ2-3; TRBD2 matches 7 bases. There are 14 residues in the CDR3. The V and J ends lost 1 base and 6 bases, in that order; junction bases with no gene match: 4. Per germline, CDR1 SGHVS and CDR2 FNYEAQ.

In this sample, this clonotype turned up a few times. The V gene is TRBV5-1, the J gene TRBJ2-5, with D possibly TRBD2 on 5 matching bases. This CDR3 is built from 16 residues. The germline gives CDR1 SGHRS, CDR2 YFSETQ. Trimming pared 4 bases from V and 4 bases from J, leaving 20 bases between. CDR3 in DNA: TGCGCCAGCAGCGATTCTAAACCGGGAACGAGAGAGACCCAGTACTTC. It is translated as CASSDSKPGTRETQYF.

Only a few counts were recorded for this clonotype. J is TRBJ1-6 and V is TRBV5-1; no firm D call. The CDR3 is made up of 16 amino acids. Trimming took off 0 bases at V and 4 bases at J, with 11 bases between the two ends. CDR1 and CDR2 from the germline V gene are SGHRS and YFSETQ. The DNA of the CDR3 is TGCGCCAGCAGCTTGGCCGTGACCGGGTATAATTCACCCCTCCACTTT. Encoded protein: CASSLAVTGYNSPLHF. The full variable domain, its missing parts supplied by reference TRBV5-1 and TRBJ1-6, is KAGVTQTPRYLIKTRGQQVTLSCSPISGHRSVSWYQQTPGQGLQFLFEYFSETQRNKGNFPGRFSGRQFSNSRSEMNVSTLELGDSALYLCASSLAVTGYNSPLHFGNGTRLTVT.

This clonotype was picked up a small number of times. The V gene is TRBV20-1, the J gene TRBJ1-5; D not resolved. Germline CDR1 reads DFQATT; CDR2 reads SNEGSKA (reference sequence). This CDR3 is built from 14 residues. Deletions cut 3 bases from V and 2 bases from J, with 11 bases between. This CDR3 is CSASRSQGNQPQHF. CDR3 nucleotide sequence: TGCAGTGCTAGCCGTAGTCAGGGCAATCAGCCCCAGCATTTT.

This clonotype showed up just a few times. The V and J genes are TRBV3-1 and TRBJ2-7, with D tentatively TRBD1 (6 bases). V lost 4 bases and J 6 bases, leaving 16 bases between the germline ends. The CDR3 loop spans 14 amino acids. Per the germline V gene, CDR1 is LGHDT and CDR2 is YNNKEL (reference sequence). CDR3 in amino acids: CASSPHTTRGEQYF. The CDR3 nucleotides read TGTGCCAGCAGCCCACACACGACCAGGGGCGAGCAGTACTTC.

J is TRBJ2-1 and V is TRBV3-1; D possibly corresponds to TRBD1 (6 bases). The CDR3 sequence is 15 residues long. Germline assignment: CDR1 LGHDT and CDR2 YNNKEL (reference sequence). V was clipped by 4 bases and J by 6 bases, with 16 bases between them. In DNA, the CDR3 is TGTGCCAGCAGCCCCCAGGGGTGGTTTTTCAATGAGCAGTTCTTC. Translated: CASSPQGWFFNEQFF.

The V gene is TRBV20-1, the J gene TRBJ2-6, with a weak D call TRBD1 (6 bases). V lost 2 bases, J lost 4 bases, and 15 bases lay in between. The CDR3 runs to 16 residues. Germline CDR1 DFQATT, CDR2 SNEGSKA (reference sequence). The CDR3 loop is CSARSKTGTGANVLTF. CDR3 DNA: TGCAGTGCTAGATCCAAAACAGGGACGGGGGCCAACGTCCTGACTTTC.

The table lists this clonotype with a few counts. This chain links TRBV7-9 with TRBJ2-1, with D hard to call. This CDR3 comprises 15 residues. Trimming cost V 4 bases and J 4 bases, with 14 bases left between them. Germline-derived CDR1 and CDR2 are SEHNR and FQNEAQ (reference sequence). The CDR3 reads CASSSTPDLYNEQFF. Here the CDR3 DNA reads TGTGCCAGCAGCTCAACACCTGACTTATACAATGAGCAGTTCTTC.

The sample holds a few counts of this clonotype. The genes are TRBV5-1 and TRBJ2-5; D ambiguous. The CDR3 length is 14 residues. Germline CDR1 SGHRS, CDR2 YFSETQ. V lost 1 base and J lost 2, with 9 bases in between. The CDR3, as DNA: TGCGCCAGCAGCTTGAGGGCAGATCAAGAGACCCAGTACTTC. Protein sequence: CASSLRADQETQYF.

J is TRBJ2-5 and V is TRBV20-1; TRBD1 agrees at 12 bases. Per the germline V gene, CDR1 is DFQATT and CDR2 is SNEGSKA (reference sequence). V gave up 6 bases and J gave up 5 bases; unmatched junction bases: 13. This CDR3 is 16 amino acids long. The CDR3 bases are TGCAGTGCCCAAACGGGGGACAGGGGGCGGAGGGAGACCCAGTACTTC. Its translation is CSAQTGDRGRRETQYF.

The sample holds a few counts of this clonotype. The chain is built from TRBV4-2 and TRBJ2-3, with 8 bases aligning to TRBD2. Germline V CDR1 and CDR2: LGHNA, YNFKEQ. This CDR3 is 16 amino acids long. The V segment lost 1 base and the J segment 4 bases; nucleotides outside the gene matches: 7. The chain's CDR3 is CASSQGGYGGADTQYF. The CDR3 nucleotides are TGTGCCAGCAGCCAAGGGGGATACGGGGGGGCAGATACGCAGTATTTT.

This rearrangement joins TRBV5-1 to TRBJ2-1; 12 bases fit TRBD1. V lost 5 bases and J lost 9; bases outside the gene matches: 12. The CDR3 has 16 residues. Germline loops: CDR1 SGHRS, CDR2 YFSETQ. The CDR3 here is CASSHRPGQGAGEQFF. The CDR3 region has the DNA TGCGCCAGCAGTCACCGACCGGGACAGGGGGCAGGTGAGCAGTTCTTC.

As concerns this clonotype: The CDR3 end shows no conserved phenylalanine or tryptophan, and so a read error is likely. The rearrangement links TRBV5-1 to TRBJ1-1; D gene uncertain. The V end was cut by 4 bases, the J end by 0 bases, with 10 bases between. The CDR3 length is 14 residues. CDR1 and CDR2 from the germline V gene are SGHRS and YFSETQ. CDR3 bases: TGCGCCAGCAGCCCTGCCGGGATGAACACTGAAGCTTTCCTT. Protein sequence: CASSPAGMNTEAFL.

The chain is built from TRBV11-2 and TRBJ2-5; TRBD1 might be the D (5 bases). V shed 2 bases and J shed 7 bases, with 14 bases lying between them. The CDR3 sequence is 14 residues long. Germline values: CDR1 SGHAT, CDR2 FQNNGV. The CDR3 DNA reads TGTGCCAGCAGCTTACCTGGGGCCGGCGGGACCCAGTACTTC. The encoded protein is CASSLPGAGGTQYF.

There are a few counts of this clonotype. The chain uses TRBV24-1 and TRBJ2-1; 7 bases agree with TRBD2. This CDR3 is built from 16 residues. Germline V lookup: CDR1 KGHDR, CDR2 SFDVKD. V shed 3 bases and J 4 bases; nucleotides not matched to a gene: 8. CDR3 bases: TGTGCCACCAGTGATCCCGGGACTACAACATACAATGAGCAGTTCTTC. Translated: CATSDPGTTTYNEQFF.

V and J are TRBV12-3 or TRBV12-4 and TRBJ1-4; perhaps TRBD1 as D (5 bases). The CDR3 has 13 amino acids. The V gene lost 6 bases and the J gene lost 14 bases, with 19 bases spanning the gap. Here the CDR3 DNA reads TGTGCCAGCAGGACAGCCTCAGAAGGAAATCTGTTTTTT. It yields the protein CASRTASEGNLFF.

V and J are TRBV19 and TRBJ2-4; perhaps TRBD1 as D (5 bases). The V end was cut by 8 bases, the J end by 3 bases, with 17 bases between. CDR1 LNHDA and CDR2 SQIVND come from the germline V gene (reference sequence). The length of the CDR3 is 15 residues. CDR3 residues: CASHSTGLGKNIQYF. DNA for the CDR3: TGTGCCAGTCACTCTACAGGTCTTGGCAAAAACATTCAGTACTTC.

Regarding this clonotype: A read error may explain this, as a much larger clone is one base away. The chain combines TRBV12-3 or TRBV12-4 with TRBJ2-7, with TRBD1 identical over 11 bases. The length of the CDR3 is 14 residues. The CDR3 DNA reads TGTGCCGGCAGTTTGGGACAGGGGGGTCGCGAGCAGTACTTC. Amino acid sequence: CAGSLGQGGREQYF.

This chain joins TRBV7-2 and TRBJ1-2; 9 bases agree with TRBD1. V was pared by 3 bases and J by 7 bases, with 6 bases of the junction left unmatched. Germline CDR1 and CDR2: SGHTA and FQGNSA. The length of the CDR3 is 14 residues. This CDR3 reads CASSFAGTGSGYTF. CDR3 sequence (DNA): TGTGCCAGCAGCTTCGCCGGGACAGGGAGTGGCTACACCTTC.

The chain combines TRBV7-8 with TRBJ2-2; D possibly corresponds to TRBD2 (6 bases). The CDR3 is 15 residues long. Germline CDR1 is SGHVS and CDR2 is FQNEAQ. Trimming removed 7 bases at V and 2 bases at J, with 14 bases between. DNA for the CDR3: TGTGCCAGCACCAGGAGGAGGGATAACACCGGGGAGCTGTTTTTT. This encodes CASTRRRDNTGELFF.

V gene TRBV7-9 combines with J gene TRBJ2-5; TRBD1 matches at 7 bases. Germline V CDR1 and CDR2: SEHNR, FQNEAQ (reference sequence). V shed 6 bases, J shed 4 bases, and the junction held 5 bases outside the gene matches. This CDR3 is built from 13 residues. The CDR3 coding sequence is TGTGCCAGCAGTTCACAGGGGCCAGAGACCCAGTACTTC. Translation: CASSSQGPETQYF.

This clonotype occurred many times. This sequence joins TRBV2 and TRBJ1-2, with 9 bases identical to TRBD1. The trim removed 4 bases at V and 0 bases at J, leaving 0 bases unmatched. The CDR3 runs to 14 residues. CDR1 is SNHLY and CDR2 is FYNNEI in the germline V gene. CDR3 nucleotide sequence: TGTGCCAGCAGTGGACAGGGGGCTAACTATGGCTACACCTTC. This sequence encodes CASSGQGANYGYTF.

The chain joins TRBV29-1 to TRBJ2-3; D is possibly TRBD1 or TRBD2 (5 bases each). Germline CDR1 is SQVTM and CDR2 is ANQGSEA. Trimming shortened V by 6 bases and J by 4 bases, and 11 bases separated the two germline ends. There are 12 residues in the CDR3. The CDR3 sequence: CSVHQGADTQYF. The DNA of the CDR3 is TGCAGCGTCCATCAGGGAGCAGATACGCAGTATTTT.

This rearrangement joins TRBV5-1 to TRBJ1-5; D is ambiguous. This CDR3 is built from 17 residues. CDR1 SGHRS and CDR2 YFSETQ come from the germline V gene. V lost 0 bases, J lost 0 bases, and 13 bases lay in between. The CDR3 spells CASSLVFREISNQPQHF. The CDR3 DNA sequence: TGCGCCAGCAGCTTGGTTTTTCGGGAAATTAGCAATCAGCCCCAGCATTTT. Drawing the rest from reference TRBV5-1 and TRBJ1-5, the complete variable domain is KAGVTQTPRYLIKTRGQQVTLSCSPISGHRSVSWYQQTPGQGLQFLFEYFSETQRNKGNFPGRFSGRQFSNSRSEMNVSTLELGDSALYLCASSLVFREISNQPQHFGDGTRLSIL.

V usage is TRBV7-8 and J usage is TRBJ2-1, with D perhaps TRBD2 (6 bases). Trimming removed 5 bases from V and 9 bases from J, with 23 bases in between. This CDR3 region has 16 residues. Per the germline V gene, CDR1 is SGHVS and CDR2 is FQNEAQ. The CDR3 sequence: CASSPGTPLRGGEQFF. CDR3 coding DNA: TGTGCCAGCAGCCCCGGGACTCCCCTAAGGGGTGGTGAGCAGTTCTTC.

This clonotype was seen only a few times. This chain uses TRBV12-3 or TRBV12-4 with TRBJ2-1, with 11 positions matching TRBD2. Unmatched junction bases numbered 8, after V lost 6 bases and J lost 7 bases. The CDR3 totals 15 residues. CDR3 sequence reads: CASSLEGLAVNEQFF. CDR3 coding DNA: TGTGCCAGCAGCCTGGAGGGACTAGCGGTAAATGAGCAGTTCTTC.

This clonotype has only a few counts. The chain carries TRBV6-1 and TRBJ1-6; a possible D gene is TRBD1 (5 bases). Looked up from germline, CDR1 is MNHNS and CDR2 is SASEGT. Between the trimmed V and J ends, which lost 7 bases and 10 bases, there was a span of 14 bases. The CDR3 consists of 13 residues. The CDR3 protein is CASNRGRESPLHF. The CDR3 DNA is TGTGCCAGCAATCGGGGGAGGGAATCACCCCTCCACTTT.

The CDR3 DNA reads TGTGCCAGCAGTCTTCGAGGACAGGGGAGCAATCAGCCCCAGCATTTT. Translation gives CASSLRGQGSNQPQHF. The chain employs TRBV2 and TRBJ1-5; 9 bases line up with TRBD1. V gave up 5 bases and J gave up 1 base; unmatched junction bases: 6. Germline values: CDR1 SNHLY, CDR2 FYNNEI. CDR3 length: 16 amino acids.

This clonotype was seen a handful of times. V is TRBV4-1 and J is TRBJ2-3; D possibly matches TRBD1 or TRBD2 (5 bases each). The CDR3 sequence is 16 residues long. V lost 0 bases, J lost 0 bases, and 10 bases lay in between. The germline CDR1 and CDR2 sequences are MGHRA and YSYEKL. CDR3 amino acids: CASSQDGTLSTDTQYF. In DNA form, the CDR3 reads TGCGCCAGCAGCCAAGATGGGACCCTCAGCACAGATACGCAGTATTTT.

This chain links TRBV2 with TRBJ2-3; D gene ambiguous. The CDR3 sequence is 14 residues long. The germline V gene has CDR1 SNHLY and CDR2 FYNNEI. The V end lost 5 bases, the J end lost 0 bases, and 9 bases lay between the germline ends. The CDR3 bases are TGTGCCAGCAGTCCTCAGACAAGCACAGATACGCAGTATTTT. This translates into CASSPQTSTDTQYF.